This T cell receptor beta chain derives from a study of untreated major depressive disorder (dated by TCRdb to the late 2010s). Broadly, across the study: The study was a cross-sectional case-control comparison of T cell phenotype and TCR repertoire between antidepressant-free major depressive disorder patients and individually matched non-depressed controls. Sequencing followed up flow-cytometry Vbeta 5.1, Vbeta 11 and Vbeta 22 usage differences observed in the whole cohort. What the research found in general, with its limitations: Sequencing confirmed higher TRBV05-01 (Vbeta 5.1) usage among CD4+ T cells of depressed patients than controls, with p = 0.040 in a one-tailed test. In the sequencing data, TRBV25-01 and TRBV02-01 usage was found to follow the flow-cytometry pattern, although statistical significance was not reached. For the sequencing comparisons, one-tailed planned tests were applied to only three Vbeta families that had been selected in advance. In every sequenced subject, the top five TRBV05-01 clones were all identified as private clones. A comparatively small study sample was produced by the strict matching and exclusion criteria, and the generalizability of findings was thereby limited.

Each depressed patient was pairwise matched to a non-depressed control for sex, age, current smoking status and body mass index. European descent was reported for all participants. Controls had no mood disorder either currently or in their lifetime and had a Quick Inventory of Depressive Symptoms-Self Report score of 5 or lower. Major medical conditions, Axis I/II comorbidities, regular medication or illicit drug use, and drinking over 100 g alcohol a week were all grounds for excluding any participant. About 30 ml of peripheral blood was collected into EDTA tubes from each participant. Thawed PBMCs underwent magnetic negative selection with the BD IMag Human CD4 T Lymphocyte Enrichment Set to purify CD4+ T cells. The CD4+ enrichment method typically yielded around 95% purity as confirmed by flow cytometry. A subgroup of several case-control pairs, chosen blind to the chemokine receptor expression and flow-cytometric repertoire skewing results, underwent TCRbeta sequencing. Every blood sample was taken in the morning at 8:00 a.m., and Ficoll-Hypaque gradient centrifugation was used to isolate PBMCs. PBMCs were gradually cooled to -80 degrees C for cryopreservation and then kept in liquid nitrogen until assay.

This clone was seen just once. Its antigen is unknown. No base-level quality is on record; no much larger clone is a single base apart. The Qiagen DNeasy Blood and Tissue Kit was used to extract total genomic DNA from the purified CD4+ T cells. Following immunoSEQ immunosequencing protocols, the TCRbeta CDR3 region, as defined by IMGT, was amplified and sequenced. In the authors' own workflow: Preprocessing of raw sequence data for PCR and sequencing error correction was performed by the immunoSEQ service. The sequence data were imported into the immunoSEQ Analyzer and were further analyzed using VDJtools v1.0.7. The paired Wilcoxon signed-rank test was applied to assess differences between patients and controls. As stored in TCRdb, this immuneACCESS dataset retains in-frame rearrangements with V and J assigned. A fraction of the clones does not appear; measured against another copy, unresolved V genes explain less than half of the discrepancy, and the remainder lacks a known reason. The V and J calls and the clone size are those of that table, but D and trimming were determined from the DNA. The sample yields 15,000 to 20,000 clones; over 65% were counted once. The ten biggest clones cover approximately 0.82% of the sample.

CDR1 is given as MDHEN and CDR2 as SYDVKM, both from the germline V gene. From its cysteine to its phenylalanine, the CDR3 spans 15 amino acids. Only the CDR3 DNA is retained, 45 bases long and in frame from the first base. V is clipped by 8 bases and J by 4 bases, and the sequence between their germline boundaries is 18 bases long. The material sequenced was CD4+ T cells from PBMCs. The sequence was obtained from a woman aged 25 to 39 in good health. Rearrangement joined TRBV28 to TRBJ1-5, with no D gene named confidently. The nucleotide sequence is TGTGCCAGCCTCTTGGAAGGGCGAGGGAATCAGCCCCAGCATTTT. Translation gives CASLLEGRGNQPQHF. When the CDR3 is completed using the reference TRBV28 and TRBJ1-5 genes on either side, the full variable domain is DVKVTQSSRYLVKRTGEKVFLECVQDMDHENMFWYRQDPGLGLRLIYFSYDVKMKEKGDIPEGYSVSREKKERFSLILESASTNQTSMYLCASLLEGRGNQPQHFGDGTRLSIL.